This T cell receptor (beta chain) was sequenced for a study of beta chain features in type 1 diabetes. The overall study: No patient-donor differences in age, gender, total cells or subset yield.

Trimming stripped 6 bases from V and 5 bases from J, with 10 bases between. Per germline, CDR1 SNHLY and CDR2 FYNNEI. CDR3 length: 12 amino acids. All of the isolated RNA was reverse transcribed, so expressed TCRB transcripts were sequenced. Sequencing was performed with immunoSEQ multiplex PCR; in TCRdb, only in-frame clones are kept and a portion is missing. Among fewer than 250,000 clones listed, about 63% were seen once. This clone has a single count. Its antigen is unidentified. Whole-study results and caveats: Lower insertion and higher deletion counts appeared at VDJ junctions in type 1 diabetes patients. Significant though moderate, a shortening of TCRB CDR3s appeared in all four CD4+ subsets of Type 1 diabetes patients.

Stem cell-like memory, regulatory, central memory and naive CD4+ cells were sorted via CD45RO/CCR7/CD25/CD127/CD95/CD27. This chain links TRBV2 with TRBJ2-5; D remains ambiguous. Sequences were obtained from naive CD4+ T cells from blood. The TCR sequence derives from a man between 25 and 39 years old in good health. The CDR3 region has the DNA TGTGCCAGCAGCGTCATCCCGGAGACCCAGTACTTC. Its protein is CASSVIPETQYF.